Listed below are T cell receptor beta chains from one sample, sequenced in a study of cytomegalovirus exposure and HLA in healthy donors. The assay was immunoSEQ multiplex PCR, and TCRdb's table has in-frame clones only and misses some. This sample has about 160,000 clones, with just under 75% found just once. The sample comprised PBMCs. The receptors come from a young woman in good health and CMV-seronegative. CDR3s leave out the opening cysteine and the closing phenylalanine or tryptophan. Size is omitted from some rows. Given values are once, few, many or a class for expanded clones.

j_call | clone_size | v_call | cdr3_aa
TRBJ1-2 | . | TRBV7-2 | ASSLDRGNYGYT
TRBJ1-1 | . | TRBV6-5 | ASRGTVNTEAF
TRBJ2-1 | . | TRBV18 | ASSTGSVNEQF
TRBJ2-7 | . | TRBV6-5 | ASRKDSSYEQY
TRBJ1-4 | . | TRBV14 | ASSQETARGTTKLF
TRBJ1-4 | . | TRBV9 | ASSGSQGDNEKLF
TRBJ2-2 | . | TRBV29-1 | SVGGGTDGRGRSTGELF
TRBJ2-3 | few | TRBV2 | ASSHDRVGTDTQY
TRBJ2-1 | few | TRBV6-5 | ASSRLAGGVNEQF
TRBJ2-1 | . | TRBV4-1 | ASSQLLDRAGRGGYNEQF
TRBJ1-1 | . | TRBV29-1 | SVARGVGTEAF
TRBJ2-1 | few | TRBV11-3 | ASSLGLAVNNEQF
TRBJ2-7 | once | TRBV15 | ATSPTSGGIYEQY
TRBJ1-5 | . | TRBV6-1 | ASSETEGKGNQPQH
TRBJ2-1 | . | TRBV7-2 | ASSLEAREQF
TRBJ1-1 | . | TRBV2 | ASSIQGWAF
TRBJ1-1 | . | TRBV6-5 | ASRGTGGRNTEAF
TRBJ1-3 | . | TRBV2 | ASSRTGGVSGNTIY
TRBJ2-7 | . | TRBV20-1 | SGGDSYEQY
TRBJ1-3 | few | TRBV7-8 | ASSARELSGNTIY
TRBJ1-5 | . | TRBV27 | ASSLQGNQPQH
. | . | TRBV4-3 | ASSPRFPGNHEQY
TRBJ1-1 | . | TRBV11-3 | ASSTRNTEAF
TRBJ2-7 | . | TRBV10-3 | AISEFRGKVYEQY
TRBJ1-4 | . | TRBV5-1 | ASSLGADEKLF
TRBJ1-5 | . | TRBV19 | ASSPLGHRLNQPQH
TRBJ1-2 | . | TRBV11-2 | ASSLEAGLGDGYT
TRBJ2-2 | . | TRBV27 | ASTRTRNTGELF
TRBJ2-5 | . | TRBV15 | ATSRPSGEGETQY
. | . | TRBV11-2 | ASSFPRTESSYEQY
TRBJ1-2 | . | TRBV9 | ASRDTPRAGDNGYT
TRBJ2-1 | few | TRBV6-5 | ASSRTSGQYNEQF
TRBJ2-3 | . | TRBV4-1 | ASSQSIGYTQY